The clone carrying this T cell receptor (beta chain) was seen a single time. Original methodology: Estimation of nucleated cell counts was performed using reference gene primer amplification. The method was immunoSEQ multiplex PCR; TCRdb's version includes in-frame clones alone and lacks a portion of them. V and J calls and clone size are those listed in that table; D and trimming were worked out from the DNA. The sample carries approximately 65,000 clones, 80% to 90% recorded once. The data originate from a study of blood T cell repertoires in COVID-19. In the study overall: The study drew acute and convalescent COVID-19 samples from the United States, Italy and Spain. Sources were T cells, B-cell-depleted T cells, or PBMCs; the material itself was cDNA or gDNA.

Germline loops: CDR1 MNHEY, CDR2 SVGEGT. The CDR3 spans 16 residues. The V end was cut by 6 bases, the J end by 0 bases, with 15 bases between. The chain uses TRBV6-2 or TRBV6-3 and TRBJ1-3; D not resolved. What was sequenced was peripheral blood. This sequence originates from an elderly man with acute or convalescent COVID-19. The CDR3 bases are TGTGCCAGCAGCCGCCCGGGATCTTTCTCTGGAAACACCATATATTTT. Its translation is CASSRPGSFSGNTIYF.